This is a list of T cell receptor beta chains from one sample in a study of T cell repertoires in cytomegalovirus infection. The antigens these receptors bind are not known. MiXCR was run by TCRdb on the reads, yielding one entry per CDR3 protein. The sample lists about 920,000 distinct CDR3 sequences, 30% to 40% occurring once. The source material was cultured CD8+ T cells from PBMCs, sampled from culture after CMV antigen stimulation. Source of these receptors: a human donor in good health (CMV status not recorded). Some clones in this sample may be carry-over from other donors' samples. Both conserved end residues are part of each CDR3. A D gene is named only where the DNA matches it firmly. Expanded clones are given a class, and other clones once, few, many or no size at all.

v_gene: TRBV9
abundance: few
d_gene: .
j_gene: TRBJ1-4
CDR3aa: CASSVGGEPNEKLFF
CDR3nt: TGTGCCAGCAGCGTAGGAGGCGAACCTAATGAAAAACTGTTTTTT

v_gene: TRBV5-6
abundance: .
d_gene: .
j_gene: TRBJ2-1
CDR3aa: CASTFPRGFYNEQFF
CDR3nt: TGTGCCAGCACCTTCCCGCGCGGCTTTTACAATGAGCAGTTCTTC

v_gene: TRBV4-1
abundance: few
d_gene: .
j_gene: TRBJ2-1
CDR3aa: CASSQSQRSSYNEQFF
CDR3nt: TGCGCCAGCAGCCAATCTCAGCGGAGCTCCTACAATGAGCAGTTCTTC

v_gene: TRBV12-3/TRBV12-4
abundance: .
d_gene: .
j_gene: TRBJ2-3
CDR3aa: CASSPDSGATDTQYF
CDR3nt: TGTGCCAGCAGTCCTGACTCGGGGGCCACAGATACGCAGTATTTT

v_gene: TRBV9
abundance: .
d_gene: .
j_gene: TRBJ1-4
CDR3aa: CASSVAFPGDGNEKLFF
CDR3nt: TGTGCCAGCAGCGTAGCTTTTCCGGGCGATGGTAATGAAAAACTGTTTTTT

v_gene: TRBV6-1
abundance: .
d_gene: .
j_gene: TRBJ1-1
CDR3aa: CASSVYEDTEAFF
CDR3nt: TGTGCCAGCAGTGTTTACGAGGACACTGAAGCTTTCTTT

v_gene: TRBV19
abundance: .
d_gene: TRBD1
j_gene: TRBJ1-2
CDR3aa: CASSRNRGISYGYTF
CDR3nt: TGTGCCAGTAGTCGTAACAGGGGGATTTCCTATGGCTACACCTTC

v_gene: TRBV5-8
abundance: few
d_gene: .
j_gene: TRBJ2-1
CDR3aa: CASSIAASGYNEQFF
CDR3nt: TGTGCCAGCAGCATAGCGGCCTCCGGCTACAATGAGCAGTTCTTC

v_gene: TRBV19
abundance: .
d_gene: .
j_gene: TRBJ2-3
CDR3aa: CASSIKGDSTDTQYF
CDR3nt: TGTGCCAGTAGTATTAAGGGGGATAGCACAGATACGCAGTATTTT

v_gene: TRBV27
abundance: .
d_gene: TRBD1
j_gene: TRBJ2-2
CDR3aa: CASSIQGVAIGELFF
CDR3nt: TGTGCCAGCAGTATACAGGGGGTCGCCATCGGGGAGCTGTTTTTT

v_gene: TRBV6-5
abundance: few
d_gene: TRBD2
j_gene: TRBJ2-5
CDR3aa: CASSYDRAGGPGETQYF
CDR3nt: TGTGCCAGCAGTTACGATAGAGCGGGGGGGCCGGGGGAGACCCAGTACTTC

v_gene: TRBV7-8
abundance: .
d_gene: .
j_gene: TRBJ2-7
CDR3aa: CASKGQSYEQYF
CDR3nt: TGTGCCAGCAAAGGGCAGTCCTACGAGCAGTACTTC

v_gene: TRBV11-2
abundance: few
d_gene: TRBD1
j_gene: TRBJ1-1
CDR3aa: CASSLWRTGGMNTEAFF
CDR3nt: TGTGCCAGCAGCTTATGGAGGACAGGGGGCATGAACACTGAAGCTTTCTTT

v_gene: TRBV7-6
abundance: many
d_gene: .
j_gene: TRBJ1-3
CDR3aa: CASSPGAGNTIYF
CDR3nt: TGTGCCAGCAGCCCAGGGGCTGGAAACACCATATATTTT

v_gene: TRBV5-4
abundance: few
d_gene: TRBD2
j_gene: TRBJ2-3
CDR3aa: CASSLKASGGTDTQYF
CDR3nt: TGTGCCAGCAGCTTGAAGGCTAGCGGGGGCACAGATACGCAGTATTTT

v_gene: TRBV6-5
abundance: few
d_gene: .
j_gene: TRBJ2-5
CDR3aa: CASRGEIQETQYF
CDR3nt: TGTGCCAGCAGGGGGGAAATCCAAGAGACCCAGTACTTC

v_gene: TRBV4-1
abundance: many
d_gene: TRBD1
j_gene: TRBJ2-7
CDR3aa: CASSPRDSGAYEQYF
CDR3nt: TGCGCCAGCAGCCCTCGGGACAGTGGGGCCTACGAGCAGTACTTC

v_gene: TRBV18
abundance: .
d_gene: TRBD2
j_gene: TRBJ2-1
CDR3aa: CASSPWTSNEQFF
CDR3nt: TGTGCCAGCTCACCTTGGACTAGCAATGAGCAGTTCTTC

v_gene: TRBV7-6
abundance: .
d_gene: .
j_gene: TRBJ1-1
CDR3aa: CASSLRTVQAFF
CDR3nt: TGTGCCAGCAGCCTCCGGACAGTCCAAGCTTTCTTT

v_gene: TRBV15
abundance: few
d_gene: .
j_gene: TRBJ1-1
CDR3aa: CATSPKRGGEAFF
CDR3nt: TGTGCCACCAGCCCAAAGAGGGGCGGTGAAGCTTTCTTT

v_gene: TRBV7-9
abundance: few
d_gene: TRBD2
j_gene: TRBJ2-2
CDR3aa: CASSLTSGGPHTGELFF
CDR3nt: TGTGCCAGCAGCTTGACTAGCGGGGGGCCGCACACCGGGGAGCTGTTTTTT

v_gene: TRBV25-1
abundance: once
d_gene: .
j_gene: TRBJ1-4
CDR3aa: CASSFFTATTNEKLFF
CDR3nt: TGTGCCAGCAGTTTCTTTACGGCAACAACTAATGAAAAACTGTTTTTT

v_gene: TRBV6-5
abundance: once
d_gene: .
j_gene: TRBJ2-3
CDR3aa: CASRRSWLTNTDTQYF
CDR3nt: TGTGCCAGCAGGCGCTCCTGGCTTACAAACACAGATACGCAGTATTTT

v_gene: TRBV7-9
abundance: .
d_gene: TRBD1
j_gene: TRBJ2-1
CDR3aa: CASSLAHGTGGFDEQFF
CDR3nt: TGTGCCAGCAGCCTTGCTCACGGGACAGGGGGTTTCGATGAGCAGTTCTTC

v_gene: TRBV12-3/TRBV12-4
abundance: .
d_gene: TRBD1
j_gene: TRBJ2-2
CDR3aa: CASSLIWTGTGEGSGELFF
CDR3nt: TGTGCCAGCAGTTTGATTTGGACCGGGACAGGTGAAGGTAGCGGGGAGCTGTTTTTT

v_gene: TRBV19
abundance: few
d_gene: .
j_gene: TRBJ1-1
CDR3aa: CASSIPGLVMGAFF
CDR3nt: TGTGCCAGTAGTATCCCAGGTTTGGTAATGGGGGCTTTCTTT

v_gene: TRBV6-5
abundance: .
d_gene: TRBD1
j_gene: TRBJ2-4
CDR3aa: CASSYLRDRGLNIQYF
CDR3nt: TGTGCCAGCAGTTACCTTCGGGACAGGGGGCTGAACATTCAGTACTTC

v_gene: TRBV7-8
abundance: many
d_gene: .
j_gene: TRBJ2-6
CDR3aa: CAGAAGANVLTF
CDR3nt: TGTGCCGGTGCGGCAGGGGCCAACGTCCTGACTTTC

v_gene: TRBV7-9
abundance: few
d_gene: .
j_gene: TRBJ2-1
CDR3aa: CAILPEGVQAYNEQFF
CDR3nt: TGTGCCATTCTACCGGAGGGGGTCCAGGCATACAATGAGCAGTTCTTC

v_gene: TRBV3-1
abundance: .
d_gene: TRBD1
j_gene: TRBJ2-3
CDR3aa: CASSQDQGQKLLDTQYF
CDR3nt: TGTGCCAGCAGCCAAGATCAGGGACAGAAGTTGTTGGATACGCAGTATTTT

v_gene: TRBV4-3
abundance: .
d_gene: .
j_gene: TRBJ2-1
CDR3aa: CASSQERPPGYNEQFF
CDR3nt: TGCGCCAGCAGCCAAGAACGACCGCCGGGGTACAATGAGCAGTTCTTC

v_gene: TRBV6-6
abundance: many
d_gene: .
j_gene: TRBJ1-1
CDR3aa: CASSYSNWREGILDTEAFF
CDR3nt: TGTGCCAGCAGTTACTCGAATTGGAGGGAGGGGATTTTGGACACTGAAGCTTTCTTT

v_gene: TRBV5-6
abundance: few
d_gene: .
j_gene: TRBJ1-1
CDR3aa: CASSLTGFEAFF
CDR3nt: TGTGCCAGCAGCTTAACAGGATTTGAAGCTTTCTTT

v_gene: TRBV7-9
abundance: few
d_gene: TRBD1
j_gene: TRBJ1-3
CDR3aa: CASSRTGTGNTIYF
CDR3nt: TGTGCCAGCAGTCGGACAGGGACTGGAAACACCATATATTTT

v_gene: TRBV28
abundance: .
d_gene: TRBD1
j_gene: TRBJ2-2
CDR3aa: CASSPPTGVNTGELFF
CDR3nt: TGTGCCAGCAGTCCCCCGACAGGGGTGAACACCGGGGAGCTGTTTTTT

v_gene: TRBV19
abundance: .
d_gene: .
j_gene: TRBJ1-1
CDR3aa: CASSMPGQGNTEAFF
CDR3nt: TGTGCCAGTAGTATGCCTGGACAAGGGAACACTGAAGCTTTCTTT

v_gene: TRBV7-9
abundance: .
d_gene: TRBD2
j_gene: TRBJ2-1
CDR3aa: CASSPSSGASYNEQFF
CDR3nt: TGTGCCAGCAGCCCCTCTAGCGGGGCCTCCTACAATGAGCAGTTCTTC

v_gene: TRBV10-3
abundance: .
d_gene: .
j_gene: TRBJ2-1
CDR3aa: CAIGPSSYNEQFF
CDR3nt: TGTGCCATCGGGCCGAGCTCCTACAATGAGCAGTTCTTC

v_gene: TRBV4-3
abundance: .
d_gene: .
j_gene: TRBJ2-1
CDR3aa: CASSLLVADYNEQIF
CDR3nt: TGCGCCAGCAGCCTTCTGGTAGCAGACTACAATGAGCAGATCTTC

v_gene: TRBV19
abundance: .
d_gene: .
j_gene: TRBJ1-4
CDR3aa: CASSGRVHEKLFF
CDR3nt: TGTGCCAGTAGTGGCCGGGTCCATGAAAAACTGTTTTTT

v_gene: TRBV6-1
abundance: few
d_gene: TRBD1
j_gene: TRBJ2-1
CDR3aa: CASSEPGTVNNEQFF
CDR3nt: TGTGCCAGCAGTGAACCAGGGACAGTTAACAATGAGCAGTTCTTC

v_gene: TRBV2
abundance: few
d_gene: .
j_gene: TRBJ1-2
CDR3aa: CAMSSRANYGYTF
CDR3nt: TGTGCCATGTCCTCGAGGGCTAACTATGGCTACACCTTC

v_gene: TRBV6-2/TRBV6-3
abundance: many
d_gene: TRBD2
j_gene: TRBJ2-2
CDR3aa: CASSYNPTSGALLELFF
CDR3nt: TGTGCCAGCAGTTACAACCCGACTAGCGGGGCGTTGCTCGAGCTGTTTTTT

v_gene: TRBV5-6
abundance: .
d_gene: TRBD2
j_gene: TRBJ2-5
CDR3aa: CASSGGGRGETQYF
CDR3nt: TGTGCCAGCTCCGGGGGGGGGCGAGGAGAGACCCAGTACTTC

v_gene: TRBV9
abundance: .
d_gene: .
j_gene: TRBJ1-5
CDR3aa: CASSEGGAANQPQHF
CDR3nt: TGTGCCAGCAGCGAGGGGGGGGCAGCCAATCAGCCCCAGCATTTT

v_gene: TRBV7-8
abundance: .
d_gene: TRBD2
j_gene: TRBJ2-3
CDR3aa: CASSLASGGWSTDTQYF
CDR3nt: TGTGCCAGCAGCTTAGCTAGCGGGGGGTGGAGCACAGATACGCAGTATTTT

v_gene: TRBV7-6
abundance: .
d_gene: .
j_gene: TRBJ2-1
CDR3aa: CASSPEGRVDEQFF
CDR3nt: TGTGCTAGCAGCCCAGAGGGCAGAGTCGATGAGCAGTTCTTC

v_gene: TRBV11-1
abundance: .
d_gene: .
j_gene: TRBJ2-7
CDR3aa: CASSQVPAGEQYF
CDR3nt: TGTGCCAGCAGCCAAGTTCCGGCAGGCGAGCAGTACTTC

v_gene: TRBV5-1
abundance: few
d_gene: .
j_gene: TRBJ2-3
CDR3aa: CASSSLEGGTDTQYF
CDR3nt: TGCGCCAGCAGCTCTCTCGAGGGTGGCACAGATACGCAGTATTTT

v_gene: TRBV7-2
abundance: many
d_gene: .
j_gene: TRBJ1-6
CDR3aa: CASSLPGSPLHF
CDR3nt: TGTGCCAGCAGCTTACCGGGCTCACCCCTCCACTTT

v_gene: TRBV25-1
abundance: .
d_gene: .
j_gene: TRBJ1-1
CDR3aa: CASSESVTGATTEAFF
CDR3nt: TGTGCCAGCAGTGAATCGGTAACAGGAGCAACCACTGAAGCTTTCTTT

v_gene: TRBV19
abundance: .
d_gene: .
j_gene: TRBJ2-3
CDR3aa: CASEGGTDTQYF
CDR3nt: TGTGCCAGTGAGGGTGGCACAGATACGCAGTATTTT

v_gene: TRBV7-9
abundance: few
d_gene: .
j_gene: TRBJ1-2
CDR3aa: CASSLPLGPSGGYTF
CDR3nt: TGTGCCAGCAGCCTCCCGTTGGGTCCCTCGGGTGGCTACACCTTC

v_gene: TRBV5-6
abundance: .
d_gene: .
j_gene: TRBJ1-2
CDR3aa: CASSLGRARTDGYTF
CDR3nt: TGTGCCAGCAGCTTGGGGAGGGCCAGGACCGATGGCTACACCTTC

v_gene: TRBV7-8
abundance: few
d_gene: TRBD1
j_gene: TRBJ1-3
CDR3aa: CASSSITGGGNTIYF
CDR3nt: TGTGCCAGCAGCTCCATAACAGGGGGTGGAAACACCATATATTTT

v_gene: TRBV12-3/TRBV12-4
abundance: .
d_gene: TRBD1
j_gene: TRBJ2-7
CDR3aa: CASRKTTGQGNYEQYF
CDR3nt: TGTGCCAGCAGAAAAACTACGGGACAGGGGAACTACGAGCAGTACTTC

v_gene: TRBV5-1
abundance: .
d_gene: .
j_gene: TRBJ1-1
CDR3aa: CASHPDRPTEAFF
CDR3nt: TGCGCCAGCCATCCTGACAGACCCACTGAAGCTTTCTTT

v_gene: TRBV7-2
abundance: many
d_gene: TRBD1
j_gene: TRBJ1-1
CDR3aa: CASSRGQVNTEAFF
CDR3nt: TGTGCCAGCAGCCGCGGACAGGTGAACACTGAAGCTTTCTTT

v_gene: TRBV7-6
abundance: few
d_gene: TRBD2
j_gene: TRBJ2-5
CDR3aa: CASSQEPSGGVGETQYF
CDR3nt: TGTGCCAGCAGTCAGGAGCCTAGCGGGGGAGTCGGAGAGACCCAGTACTTC